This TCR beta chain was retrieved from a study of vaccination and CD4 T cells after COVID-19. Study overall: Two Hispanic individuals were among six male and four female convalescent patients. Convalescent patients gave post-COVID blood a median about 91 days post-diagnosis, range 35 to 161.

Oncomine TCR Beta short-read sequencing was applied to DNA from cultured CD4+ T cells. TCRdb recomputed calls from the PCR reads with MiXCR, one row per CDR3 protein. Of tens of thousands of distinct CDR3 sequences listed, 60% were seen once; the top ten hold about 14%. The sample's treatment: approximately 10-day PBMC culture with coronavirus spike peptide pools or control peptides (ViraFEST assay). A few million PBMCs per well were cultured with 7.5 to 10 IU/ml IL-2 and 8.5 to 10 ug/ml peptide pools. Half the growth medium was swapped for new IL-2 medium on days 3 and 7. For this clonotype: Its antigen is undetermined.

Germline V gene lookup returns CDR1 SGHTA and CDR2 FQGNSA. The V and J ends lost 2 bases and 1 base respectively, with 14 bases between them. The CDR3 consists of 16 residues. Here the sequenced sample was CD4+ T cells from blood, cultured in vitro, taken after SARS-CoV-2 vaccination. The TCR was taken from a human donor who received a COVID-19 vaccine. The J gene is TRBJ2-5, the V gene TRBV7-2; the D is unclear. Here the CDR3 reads CASSLIRWQVQETQYF. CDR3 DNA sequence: TGTGCCAGCAGCTTAATTCGGTGGCAAGTCCAAGAGACCCAGTACTTC.